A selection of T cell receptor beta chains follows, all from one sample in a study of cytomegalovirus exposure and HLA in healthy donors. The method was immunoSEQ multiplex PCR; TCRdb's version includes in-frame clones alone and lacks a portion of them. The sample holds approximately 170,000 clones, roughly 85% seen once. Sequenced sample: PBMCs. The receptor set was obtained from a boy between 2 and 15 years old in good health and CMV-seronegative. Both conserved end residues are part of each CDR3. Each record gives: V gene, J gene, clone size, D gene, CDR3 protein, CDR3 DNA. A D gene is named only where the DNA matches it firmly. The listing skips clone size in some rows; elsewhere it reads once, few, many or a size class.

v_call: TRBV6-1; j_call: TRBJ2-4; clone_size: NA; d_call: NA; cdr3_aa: CASSGQGSRNIQYF; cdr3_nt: TGTGCCAGCAGTGGGCAGGGATCAAGAAACATTCAGTACTTC
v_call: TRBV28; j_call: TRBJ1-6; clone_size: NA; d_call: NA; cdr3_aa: CASRTLARAVYNSPLHF; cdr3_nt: TGTGCCAGTCGGACCCTGGCCAGGGCAGTCTATAATTCACCCCTCCACTTT
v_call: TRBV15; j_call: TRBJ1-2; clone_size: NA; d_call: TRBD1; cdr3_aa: CATSLQGADGYTF; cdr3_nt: TGTGCCACCAGCTTACAGGGGGCGGACGGCTACACCTTC
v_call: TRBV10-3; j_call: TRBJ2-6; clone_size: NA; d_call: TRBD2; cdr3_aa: CAIGEGLSGANVLTF; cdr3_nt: TGTGCCATTGGGGAGGGCCTCTCTGGGGCCAACGTCCTGACTTTC
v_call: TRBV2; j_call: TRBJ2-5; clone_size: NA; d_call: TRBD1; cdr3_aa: CASSHPGQGAGETQYF; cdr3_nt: TGTGCCAGCAGTCATCCGGGACAGGGGGCAGGGGAGACCCAGTACTTC
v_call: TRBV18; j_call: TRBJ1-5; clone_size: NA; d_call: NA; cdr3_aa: CASSLNRGAPDQPQHF; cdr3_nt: TGTGCCAGCTCACTCAACCGGGGGGCTCCAGACCAGCCCCAGCATTTT
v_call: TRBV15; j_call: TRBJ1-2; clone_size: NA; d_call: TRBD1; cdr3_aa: CATKADLRDRELGYGYTF; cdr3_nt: TGTGCCACCAAGGCCGACTTGCGGGACAGGGAACTTGGCTATGGCTACACCTTC
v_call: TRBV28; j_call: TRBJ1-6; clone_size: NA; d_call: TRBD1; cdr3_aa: CASTLGTGVSPLHF; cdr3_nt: TGTGCCAGCACCCTAGGGACAGGGGTTTCACCCCTCCACTTT
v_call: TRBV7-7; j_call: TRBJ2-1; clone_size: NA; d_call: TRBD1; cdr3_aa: CASSPTGGLNSYNEQFF; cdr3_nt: TGTGCTAGCAGCCCGACAGGGGGCCTAAACTCCTACAATGAGCAGTTCTTC
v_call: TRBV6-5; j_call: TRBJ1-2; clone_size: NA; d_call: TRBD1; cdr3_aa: CASSYTGVNGYTF; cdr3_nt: TGTGCCAGCAGTTACACAGGGGTGAATGGCTACACCTTC
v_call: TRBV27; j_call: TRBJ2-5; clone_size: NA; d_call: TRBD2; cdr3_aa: CASTRLAGKQETQYF; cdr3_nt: TGTGCCAGCACCCGACTAGCGGGAAAGCAAGAGACCCAGTACTTC
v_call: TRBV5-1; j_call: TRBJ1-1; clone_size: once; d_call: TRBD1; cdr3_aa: CASSLQGGEAFF; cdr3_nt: TGCGCCAGCAGCTTACAGGGGGGTGAAGCTTTCTTT
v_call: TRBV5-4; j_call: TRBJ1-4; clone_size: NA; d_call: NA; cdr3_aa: CASSLEPLKGTNEKLFF; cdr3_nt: TGTGCCAGCAGCTTGGAACCCCTAAAGGGGACTAATGAAAAACTGTTTTTT
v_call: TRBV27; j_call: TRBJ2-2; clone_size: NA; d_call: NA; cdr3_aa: CASSPPNTGELFF; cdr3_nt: TGTGCCAGCAGTCCCCCAAACACCGGGGAGCTGTTTTTT
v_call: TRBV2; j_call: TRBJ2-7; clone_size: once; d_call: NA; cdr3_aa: CALTDLPYEQYF; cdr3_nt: TGTGCCCTCACTGACTTACCCTACGAGCAGTACTTC
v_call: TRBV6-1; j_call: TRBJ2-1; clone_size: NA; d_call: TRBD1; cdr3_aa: CASSDGQGAQKSSYNEQFF; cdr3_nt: TGTGCCAGCAGTGATGGACAGGGGGCACAGAAGAGCTCCTACAATGAGCAGTTCTTC
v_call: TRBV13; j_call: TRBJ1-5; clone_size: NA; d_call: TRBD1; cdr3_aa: CASSRRTGGLQPQHF; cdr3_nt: TGTGCCAGCAGCCGTCGGACAGGGGGTCTTCAGCCCCAGCATTTT
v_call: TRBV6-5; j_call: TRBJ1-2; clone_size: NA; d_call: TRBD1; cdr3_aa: CASSYSDRDRNYGYTF; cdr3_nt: TGTGCCAGCAGTTACTCCGACCGGGACAGGAACTATGGCTACACCTTC
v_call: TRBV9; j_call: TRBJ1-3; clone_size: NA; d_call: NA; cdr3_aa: CATTGTPGNTIYF; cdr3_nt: TGTGCCACCACAGGCACCCCTGGAAACACCATATATTTT
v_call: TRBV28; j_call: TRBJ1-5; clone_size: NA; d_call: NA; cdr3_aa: CASSPYGNQPQHF; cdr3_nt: TGTGCCAGCAGCCCTTACGGGAATCAGCCCCAGCATTTT
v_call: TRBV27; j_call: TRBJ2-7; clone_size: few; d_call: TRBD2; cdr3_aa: CASSFGTSGRALYEQYF; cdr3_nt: TGTGCCAGCAGTTTCGGGACTAGCGGGAGGGCCCTCTACGAGCAGTACTTC
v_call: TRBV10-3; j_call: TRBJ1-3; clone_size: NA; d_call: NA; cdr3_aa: CASGDFGNTIYF; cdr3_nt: TGTGCCTCAGGGGATTTCGGAAACACCATATATTTT
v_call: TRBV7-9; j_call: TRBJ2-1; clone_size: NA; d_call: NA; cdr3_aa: CASSPLSGTRIF; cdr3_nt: TGTGCCAGCAGCCCATTATCAGGTACCAGGATCTTC
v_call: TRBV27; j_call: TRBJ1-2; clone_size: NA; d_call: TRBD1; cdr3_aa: CASSLSAGGQGTYGYTF; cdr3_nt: TGTGCCAGCAGTTTATCTGCTGGGGGACAGGGAACCTATGGCTACACCTTC
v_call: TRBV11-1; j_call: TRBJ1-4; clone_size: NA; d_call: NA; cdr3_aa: CASSFVRNEKLFF; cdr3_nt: TGTGCCAGCAGCTTTGTCAGAAATGAAAAACTGTTTTTT
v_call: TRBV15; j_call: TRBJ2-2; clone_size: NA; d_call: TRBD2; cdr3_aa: CATRGQDASGTNTGELFF; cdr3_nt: TGTGCCACCAGGGGTCAGGATGCTAGCGGGACTAACACCGGGGAGCTGTTTTTT
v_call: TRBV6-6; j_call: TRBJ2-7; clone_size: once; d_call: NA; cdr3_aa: CASSQGGVATPDEQYF; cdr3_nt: TGTGCCAGCAGTCAGGGTGGAGTGGCCACTCCGGACGAGCAGTACTTC
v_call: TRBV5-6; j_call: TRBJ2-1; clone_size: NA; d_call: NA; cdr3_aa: CASIRTAAPNNEQFF; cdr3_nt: TGTGCCAGCATCCGGACAGCTGCACCGAACAATGAGCAGTTCTTC
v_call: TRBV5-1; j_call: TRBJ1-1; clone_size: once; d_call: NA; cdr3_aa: CASSWRQAWGNTEAFF; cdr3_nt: TGCGCCAGCAGCTGGAGACAGGCGTGGGGGAACACTGAAGCTTTCTTT
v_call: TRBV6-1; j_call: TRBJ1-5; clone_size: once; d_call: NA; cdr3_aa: CASSGRGGLGNQPQHF; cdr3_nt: TGTGCCAGCAGTGGTAGGGGAGGTTTGGGCAATCAGCCCCAGCATTTT
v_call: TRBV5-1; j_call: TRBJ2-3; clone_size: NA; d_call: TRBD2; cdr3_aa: CASSLAAHPGLAGGPTDTQYF; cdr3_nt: TGCGCCAGCAGCTTGGCGGCCCATCCGGGACTAGCGGGAGGGCCCACAGATACGCAGTATTTT
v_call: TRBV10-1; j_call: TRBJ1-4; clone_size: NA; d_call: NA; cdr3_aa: CASSESLAGKLFF; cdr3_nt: TGCGCCAGCAGTGAGTCGTTGGCAGGAAAACTGTTTTTT
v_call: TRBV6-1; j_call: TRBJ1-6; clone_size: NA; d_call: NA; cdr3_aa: CASSERLQGNSPLHF; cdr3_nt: TGTGCCAGCAGTGAACGTTTACAGGGAAATTCACCCCTCCACTTT
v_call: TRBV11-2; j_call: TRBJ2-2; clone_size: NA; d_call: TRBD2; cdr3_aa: CAIVTSGTLTGELFF; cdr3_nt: TGTGCCATCGTGACTAGCGGGACCTTAACCGGGGAGCTGTTTTTT
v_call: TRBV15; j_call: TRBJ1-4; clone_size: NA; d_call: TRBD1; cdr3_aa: CATSRAGTGVLNEKLFF; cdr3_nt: TGTGCCACCAGCAGAGCCGGGACAGGGGTATTGAATGAAAAACTGTTTTTT
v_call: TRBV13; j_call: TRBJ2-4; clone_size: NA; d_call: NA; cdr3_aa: CASSLVGLGQAKNIQYF; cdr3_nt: TGTGCCAGCAGCTTAGTGGGTCTCGGACAGGCCAAAAACATTCAGTACTTC
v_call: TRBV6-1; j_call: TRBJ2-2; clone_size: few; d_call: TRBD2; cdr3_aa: CASSERLAGVGELFF; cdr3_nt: TGTGCCAGCAGTGAACGGCTAGCGGGAGTCGGGGAGCTGTTTTTT
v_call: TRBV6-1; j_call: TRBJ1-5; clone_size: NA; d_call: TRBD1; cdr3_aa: CASSDQQGRRPQHF; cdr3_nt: TGTGCCAGCAGTGATCAACAGGGGCGTAGACCCCAGCATTTT
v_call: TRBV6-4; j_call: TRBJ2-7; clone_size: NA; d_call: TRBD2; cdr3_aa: CASSDDASGSYEQYF; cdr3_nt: TGTGCCAGCAGTGACGATGCTAGCGGGAGTTACGAGCAGTACTTC
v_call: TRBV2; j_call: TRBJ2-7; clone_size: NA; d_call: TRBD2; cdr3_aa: CASSEWLAGPYEQYF; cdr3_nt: TGTGCCAGCAGTGAATGGCTAGCGGGCCCCTACGAGCAGTACTTC
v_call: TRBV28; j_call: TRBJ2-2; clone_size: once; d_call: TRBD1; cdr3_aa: CASILSGQGRRGNTGELFF; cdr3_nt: TGTGCCAGCATCCTATCCGGACAGGGAAGGAGGGGGAACACCGGGGAGCTGTTTTTT
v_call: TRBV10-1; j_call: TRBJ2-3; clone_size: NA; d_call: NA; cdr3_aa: CASSEFFVWRANTDTQYF; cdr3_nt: TGCGCCAGCAGTGAGTTTTTTGTATGGAGGGCTAACACAGATACGCAGTATTTT
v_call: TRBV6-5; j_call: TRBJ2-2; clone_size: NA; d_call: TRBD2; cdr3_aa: CASSYSSSGSTGELFF; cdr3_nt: TGTGCCAGCAGTTACTCGTCTAGCGGGAGCACCGGGGAGCTGTTTTTT
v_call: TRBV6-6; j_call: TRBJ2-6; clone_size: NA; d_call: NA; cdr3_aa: CASSYSAGSGANVLTF; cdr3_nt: TGTGCCAGCAGTTACTCCGCGGGCTCTGGGGCCAACGTCCTGACTTTC
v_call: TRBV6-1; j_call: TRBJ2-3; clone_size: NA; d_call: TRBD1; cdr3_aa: CASRTGATDTQYF; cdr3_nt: TGTGCCAGCAGAACAGGGGCCACAGATACGCAGTATTTT
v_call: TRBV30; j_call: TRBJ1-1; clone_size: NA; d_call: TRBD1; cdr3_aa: CALTGSTEAFF; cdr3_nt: TGTGCCTTGACAGGGTCAACTGAAGCTTTCTTT
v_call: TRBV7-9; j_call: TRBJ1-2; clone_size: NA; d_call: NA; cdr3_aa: CASSLDRDGYTF; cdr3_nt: TGTGCCAGCAGCTTAGACAGGGATGGCTACACCTTC
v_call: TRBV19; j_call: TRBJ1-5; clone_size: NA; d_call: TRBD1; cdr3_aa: CASSIGQGALIFNQPQHF; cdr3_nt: TGTGCCAGTAGTATAGGACAGGGGGCGTTGATCTTCAATCAGCCCCAGCATTTT
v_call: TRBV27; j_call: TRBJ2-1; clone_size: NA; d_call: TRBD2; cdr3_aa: CASSLFRASGRACEQFF; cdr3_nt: TGTGCCAGCAGTTTATTTCGGGCTAGCGGGAGGGCCTGTGAGCAGTTCTTC
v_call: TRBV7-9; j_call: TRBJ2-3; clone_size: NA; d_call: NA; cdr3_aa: CASSLRTSITDTQYF; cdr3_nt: TGTGCCAGCAGCTTACGAACTTCCATCACAGATACGCAGTATTTT
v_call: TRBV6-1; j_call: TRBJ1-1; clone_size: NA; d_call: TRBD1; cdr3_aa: CASSEAPGGNTEAFF; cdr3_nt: TGTGCCAGCAGTGAAGCGCCAGGGGGCAACACTGAAGCTTTCTTT
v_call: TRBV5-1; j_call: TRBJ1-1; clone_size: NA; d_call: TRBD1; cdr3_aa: CASSLPDREYTEAFF; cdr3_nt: TGCGCCAGCAGCCTACCCGACAGGGAGTACACTGAAGCTTTCTTT
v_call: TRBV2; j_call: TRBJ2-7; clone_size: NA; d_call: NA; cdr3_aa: CASRPGLKYEQYF; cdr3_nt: TGTGCCAGCAGACCGGGACTTAAATACGAGCAGTACTTC
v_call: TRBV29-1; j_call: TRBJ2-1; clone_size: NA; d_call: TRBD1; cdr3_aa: CSSGTGNEQFF; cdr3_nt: TGCAGCTCCGGGACAGGGAATGAGCAGTTCTTC
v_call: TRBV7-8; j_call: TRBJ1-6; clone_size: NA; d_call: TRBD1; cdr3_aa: CASRPGQGLNSPLHF; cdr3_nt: TGTGCCAGCAGGCCGGGACAGGGTCTTAATTCACCCCTCCACTTT
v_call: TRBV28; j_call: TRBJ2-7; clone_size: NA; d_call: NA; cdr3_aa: CASSLHAGITYEQYF; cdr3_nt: TGTGCCAGCAGTTTACACGCGGGAATCACCTACGAGCAGTACTTC
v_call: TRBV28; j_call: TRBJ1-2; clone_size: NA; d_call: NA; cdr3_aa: CAILTGDYGYTF; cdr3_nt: TGTGCCATCCTAACAGGTGACTATGGCTACACCTTC
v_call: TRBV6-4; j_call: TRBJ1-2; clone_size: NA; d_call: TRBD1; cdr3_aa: CASSERPGTASYGYTF; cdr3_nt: TGTGCCAGCAGTGAGCGCCCCGGGACAGCCAGCTATGGCTACACCTTC
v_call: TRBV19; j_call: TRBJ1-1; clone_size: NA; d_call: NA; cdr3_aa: CASSIEGLPNTEAFF; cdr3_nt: TGTGCCAGTAGTATAGAAGGACTACCGAACACTGAAGCTTTCTTT
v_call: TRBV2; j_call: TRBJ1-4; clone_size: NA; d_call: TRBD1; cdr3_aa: CASSLRDRGSPNEKLFF; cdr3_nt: TGTGCCAGCAGCCTCCGGGACAGGGGTTCTCCTAATGAAAAACTGTTTTTT